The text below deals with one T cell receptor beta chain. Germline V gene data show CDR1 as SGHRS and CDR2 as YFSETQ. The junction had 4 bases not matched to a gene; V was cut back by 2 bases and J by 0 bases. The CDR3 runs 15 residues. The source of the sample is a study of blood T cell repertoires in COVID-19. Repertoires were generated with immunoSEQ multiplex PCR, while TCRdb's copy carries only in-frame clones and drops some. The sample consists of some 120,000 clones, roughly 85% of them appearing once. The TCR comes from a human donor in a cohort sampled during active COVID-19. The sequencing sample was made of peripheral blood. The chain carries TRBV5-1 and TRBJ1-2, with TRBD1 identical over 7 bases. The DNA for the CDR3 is TGCGCCAGCAGCTTCGCCGGGACAGCTAACTATGGCTACACCTTC. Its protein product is CASSFAGTANYGYTF.